This entry lists 20 T cell receptor beta chains sequenced from one sample in a study of regulatory T cells in long-lasting Graves disease. Time point specified: persistent/refractory GD, antithyroid drugs over 5 years with positive TRAb. PBMC RNA served as the TCR library source. Library construction for TCR beta used iRepertoire HTBI primers and Arm-PCR of CDR3 regions. TCRdb fed the multiplex PCR reads into MiXCR, producing one record per CDR3 protein. The sample has roughly 400,000 distinct CDR3 sequences, less than 25% seen once. The starting material was peripheral blood mononuclear cells (PBMCs), obtained when the disease was refractory, from a patient treated with antithyroid drugs. These receptors originate from a female donor with Graves disease.

The V and J genes are TRBV7-9 and TRBJ2-7, with D possibly being TRBD2 (5 bases). Trimming took off 5 bases at V and 4 bases at J, with 6 bases between the two ends. Germline CDR1 SEHNR, CDR2 FQNEAQ (reference sequence). This CDR3 has 11 residues. The CDR3 region has the DNA TGTGCCAGCAGCGGGGAGTACGAGCAGTACTTC. Translating it yields CASSGEYEQYF. Combining the CDR3 with reference TRBV7-9 and TRBJ2-7 gives the whole variable domain DTGVSQNPRHKITKRGQNVTFRCDPISEHNRLYWYRQTLGQGPEFLTYFQNEAQLEKSRLLSDRFSAERPKGSFSTLEIQRTEQGDSAMYLCASSGEYEQYFGPGTRLTVT.

The V and J genes are TRBV18 and TRBJ1-1, with D unclear. The CDR3 is 13 residues long. Trimming removed 4 bases at V and 4 bases at J, with 10 bases between. Per the germline V gene, CDR1 is KGHSH and CDR2 is LQKENI. CDR3 nucleotide sequence: TGTGCCAGCTCACAGGAGGCCCGCACTGAAGCTTTCTTT. Translation gives CASSQEARTEAFF.

There are a few counts of this clonotype. This chain connects TRBV7-2 to TRBJ1-5; D call uncertain. The V gene lost 1 base and the J gene lost 2 bases, with 9 bases spanning the gap. Germline-derived CDR1 and CDR2 are SGHTA and FQGNSA. The CDR3 is 15 amino acids. CDR3 bases: TGTGCCAGCAGCTTAGATAGGGTGGGCAATCAGCCCCAGCATTTT. Encoded protein: CASSLDRVGNQPQHF.

This clonotype has a count of ten or more. The chain employs TRBV2 and TRBJ1-4, with D possibly TRBD1 on 6 matching bases. Germline loops: CDR1 SNHLY, CDR2 FYNNEI. Trimming took off 7 bases at V and 7 bases at J, with 22 bases between the two ends. The length of the CDR3 is 16 residues. The CDR3 DNA reads as TGTGCCAGCAAACCTCCTGGAGGGGGGCTTGGTGAAAAACTGTTTTTT. Protein sequence: CASKPPGGGLGEKLFF.

In its sample, this clonotype was seen many times. This chain uses TRBV28 with TRBJ1-3; no firm D call. The V and J ends lost 8 bases and 4 bases respectively, with 21 bases between them. This CDR3 region has 16 residues. Germline assignment: CDR1 MDHEN and CDR2 SYDVKM. The CDR3 bases are TGTGCCAGCCGTACTGCGGGTACGACGGGGGGAAACACCATATATTTT. Its protein is CASRTAGTTGGNTIYF.

In this sample, this clonotype turned up many times. The chain recombines TRBV7-9 with TRBJ2-7; 12 bases agree with TRBD2. After removal of 5 bases from V and 4 bases from J, the junction contained 6 bases not matched to a gene. There are 15 residues in the CDR3. Germline-derived CDR1 and CDR2 are SEHNR and FQNEAQ (reference sequence). The CDR3 coding sequence is TGTGCCAGCAGCGCACTAGCGGGAGGCCGGTACGAGCAGTACTTC. This gives the protein CASSALAGGRYEQYF.

This clonotype was found a few times. The V and J genes are TRBV20-1 and TRBJ2-5; TRBD2 might be the D (6 bases). Germline CDR1 and CDR2: DFQATT and SNEGSKA (reference sequence). The CDR3 runs to 15 residues. Trimming left V 5 bases short and J 1 base short, with 17 bases between. The CDR3 DNA reads TGCAGTGCTGAATTACGGGACTCTTCCCAAGAGACCCAGTACTTC. As protein: CSAELRDSSQETQYF.

This clonotype was picked up a small number of times. The chain combines TRBV29-1 with TRBJ2-5; 8 bases align to TRBD1. V was pared by 1 base and J by 5 bases, with 6 bases of the junction left unmatched. The CDR3 extends over 14 amino acids. Germline CDR1 SQVTM, CDR2 ANQGSEA. The CDR3 sequence: CSVEAPQGAETQYF. For the CDR3, the DNA is TGCAGCGTTGAAGCCCCCCAGGGGGCGGAGACCCAGTACTTC.

The sample holds many counts of this clonotype. The V gene is TRBV28, the J gene TRBJ2-7, with D hard to call. The V end lost 7 bases, the J end lost 1 base, and 5 bases lay between the germline ends. The CDR3 has 11 amino acids. In germline, CDR1 is MDHEN, CDR2 SYDVKM. The DNA for the CDR3 is TGTGCCAGCAAGACTTCCTACGAGCAGTACTTC. Encoded protein: CASKTSYEQYF. The full variable domain, its missing parts supplied by reference TRBV28 and TRBJ2-7, is DVKVTQSSRYLVKRTGEKVFLECVQDMDHENMFWYRQDPGLGLRLIYFSYDVKMKEKGDIPEGYSVSREKKERFSLILESASTNQTSMYLCASKTSYEQYFGPGTRLTVT.

The chain is built from TRBV24-1 and TRBJ2-7, with D tentatively TRBD1 (6 bases). The V end was cut by 4 bases, the J end by 1 base, with 16 bases between. CDR3 length equals 16 residues. Germline V gene lookup returns CDR1 KGHDR and CDR2 SFDVKD. The CDR3 DNA sequence: TGTGCCACCAGTGACGCAGGGGCTTTGGGTTCCTACGAGCAGTACTTC. As protein: CATSDAGALGSYEQYF.

Many counts were recorded for this clonotype. V is TRBV11-2 and J is TRBJ2-7; D uncertain. V lost 5 bases and J 1 base, leaving 12 bases between the germline ends. Germline V gene sequence: CDR1 SGHAT, CDR2 FQNNGV. This CDR3 comprises 14 residues. The CDR3 sequence is CASSPELGSYEQYF. In DNA form, the CDR3 reads TGTGCCAGCAGCCCAGAGTTGGGTTCCTACGAGCAGTACTTC. The full variable domain, with the rest looked up from reference TRBV11-2 and TRBJ2-7, is EAGVAQSPRYKIIEKRQSVAFWCNPISGHATLYWYQQILGQGPKLLIQFQNNGVVDDSQLPKDRFSAERLKGVDSTLKIQPAKLEDSAVYLCASSPELGSYEQYFGPGTRLTVT.

This clonotype was counted a single time. V is TRBV12-3 or TRBV12-4 and J is TRBJ1-2; no firm D call. Between the trimmed V and J ends, which lost 3 bases and 9 bases, there was a span of 8 bases. CDR3 length: 11 amino acids. The CDR3 DNA sequence: TGTGCCAGCAGTTTGGGCGACTGCTACACCTTC. It translates to CASSLGDCYTF.

This chain links TRBV6-2 or TRBV6-3 with TRBJ2-5; perhaps TRBD2 as D (5 bases). V lost 2 bases to trimming and J lost 6 bases, with 19 bases between them. The V gene's germline CDR1 is MNHEY and CDR2 SVGEGT. The CDR3 is 16 residues long. The CDR3 loop is CASSYLVQRITKTQYF. The DNA for the CDR3 is TGTGCCAGCAGTTACCTCGTCCAGCGGATAACAAAGACCCAGTACTTC.

This clonotype was recorded a few times. The genes are TRBV20-1 and TRBJ1-6; 9 bases agree with TRBD1. V was clipped by 6 bases and J by 6 bases; unmatched bases: 3. CDR1 and CDR2 from the germline V gene are DFQATT and SNEGSKA (reference sequence). This CDR3 has 13 residues. The chain's CDR3 is CSAPQGANSPLHF. CDR3 DNA sequence: TGCAGTGCCCCACAGGGGGCTAATTCACCCCTCCACTTT.

The chain links TRBV12-3 or TRBV12-4 to TRBJ1-2; D is ambiguous. V lost 2 bases and J 7 bases, leaving 8 bases between the germline ends. This CDR3 is 12 amino acids long. The CDR3 region is CASSLSGSGYTF. In DNA, the CDR3 is TGTGCCAGCAGTTTATCGGGGTCTGGCTACACCTTC.

This clonotype showed up many times. V and J are TRBV29-1 and TRBJ2-5; D gene uncertain. Per germline, CDR1 SQVTM and CDR2 ANQGSEA. CDR3 length: 13 amino acids. Between the trimmed V and J ends, which lost 3 bases and 0 bases, there was a span of 8 bases. CDR3 sequence (DNA): TGCAGCGTTGATAACGTTAACCAAGAGACCCAGTACTTC. It encodes CSVDNVNQETQYF.

In its sample, this clonotype was seen a few times. The chain combines TRBV12-5 with TRBJ1-3, with D perhaps TRBD1 (5 bases). This CDR3 has 16 residues. V was trimmed by 4 bases and J by 3 bases, leaving 16 bases between them. Germline CDR1 and CDR2: LGHNT and FRNRAP. CDR3 DNA sequence: TGTGCTAGTGGTTCGGGACTCCTGACGGGTGGAAACACCATATATTTT. Protein: CASGSGLLTGGNTIYF.

This clonotype has a count of ten or more. The rearrangement joins TRBV3-1 to TRBJ2-5; TRBD2 agrees at 11 bases. The ends lost 6 bases at V and 1 base at J; junction bases unmatched: 4. This CDR3 has 15 amino acids. CDR1 and CDR2 from the germline V gene are LGHDT and YNNKEL (reference sequence). The CDR3 DNA reads as TGTGCCAGCAGAACCGGGACTAGCGGCCAAGAGACCCAGTACTTC. Protein product: CASRTGTSGQETQYF.

The V and J genes are TRBV12-3 or TRBV12-4 and TRBJ2-3; the match to TRBD2 covers 9 bases. V was pared by 7 bases and J by 2 bases, with 4 bases of the junction left unmatched. CDR3 length: 14 amino acids. The CDR3 DNA follows: TGTGCCAGCAACCTAGCGGGACACACAGATACGCAGTATTTT. Protein sequence: CASNLAGHTDTQYF.

Regarding this clonotype: Given a much more abundant clone one base away, this may be a read error. V usage is TRBV6-1 and J usage is TRBJ2-7; TRBD2 aligns across 7 bases. Germline CDR1 reads MNHNS; CDR2 reads SASEGT. CDR3 length equals 16 residues. This CDR3 reads CASSPPGGSSSYKQYF. CDR3 coding DNA: TGTGCCAGCAGTCCCCCGGGAGGCTCGAGCTCCTACAAGCAGTACTTC.